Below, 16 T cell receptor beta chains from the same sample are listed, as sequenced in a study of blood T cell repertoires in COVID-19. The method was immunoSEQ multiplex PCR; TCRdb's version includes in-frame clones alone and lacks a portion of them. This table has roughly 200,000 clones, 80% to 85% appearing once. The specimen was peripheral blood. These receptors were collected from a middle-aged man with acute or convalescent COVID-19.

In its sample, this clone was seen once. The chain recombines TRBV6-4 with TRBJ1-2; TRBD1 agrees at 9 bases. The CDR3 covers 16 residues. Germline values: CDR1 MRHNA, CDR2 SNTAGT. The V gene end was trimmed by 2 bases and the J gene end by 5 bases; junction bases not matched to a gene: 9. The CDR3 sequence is CASSDQPGQGPYGYTF. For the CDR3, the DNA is TGTGCCAGCAGTGACCAACCGGGACAGGGCCCGTATGGCTACACCTTC.

The CDR3 sequence is CASVPGQGDEKLFF. CDR3 coding DNA: TGTGCCAGCGTCCCGGGACAGGGCGACGAAAAACTGTTTTTT. This chain links TRBV2 with TRBJ1-4, with 9 bases fitting TRBD1. V trimming: 8 bases; J trimming: 8 bases; junction bases outside the gene matches: 9. This CDR3 has 14 amino acids. The germline V gene has CDR1 SNHLY and CDR2 FYNNEI. Drawing the rest from reference TRBV2 and TRBJ1-4, the complete variable domain is EPEVTQTPSHQVTQMGQEVILRCVPISNHLYFYWYRQILGQKVEFLVSFYNNEISEKSEIFDDQFSVERPDGSNFTLKIRSTKLEDSAMYFCASVPGQGDEKLFFGSGTQLSVL.

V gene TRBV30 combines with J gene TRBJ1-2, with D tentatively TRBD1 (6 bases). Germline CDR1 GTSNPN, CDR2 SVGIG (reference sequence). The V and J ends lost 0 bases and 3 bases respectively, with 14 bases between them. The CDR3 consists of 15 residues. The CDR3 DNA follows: TGTGCCTGGAGTGTAACGATTGAGGGGGACTATGGCTACACCTTC. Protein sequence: CAWSVTIEGDYGYTF.

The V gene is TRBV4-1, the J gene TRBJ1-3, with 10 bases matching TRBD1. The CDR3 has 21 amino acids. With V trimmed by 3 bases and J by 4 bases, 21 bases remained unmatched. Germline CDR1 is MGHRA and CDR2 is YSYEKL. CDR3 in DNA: TGCGCCAGCAGCCACCGGGACAGGGGACAGGGAATAGTAGACAAAGGAAACACCATATATTTT. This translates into CASSHRDRGQGIVDKGNTIYF.

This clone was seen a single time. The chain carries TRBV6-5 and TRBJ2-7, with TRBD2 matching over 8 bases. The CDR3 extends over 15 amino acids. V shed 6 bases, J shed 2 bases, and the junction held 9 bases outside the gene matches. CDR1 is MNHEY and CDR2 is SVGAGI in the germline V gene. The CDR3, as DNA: TGTGCCAGCAGGCGCACCGGGACTAGAACCTACGAGCAGTACTTC. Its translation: CASRRTGTRTYEQYF.

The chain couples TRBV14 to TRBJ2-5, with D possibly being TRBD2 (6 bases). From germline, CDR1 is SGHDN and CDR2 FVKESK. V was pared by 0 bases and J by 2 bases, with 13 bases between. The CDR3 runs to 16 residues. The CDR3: CASSQDWGVLQETQYF. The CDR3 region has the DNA TGTGCCAGCAGCCAAGATTGGGGGGTACTACAAGAGACCCAGTACTTC.

This CDR3 is CASSTRSGNTIYF. Written as DNA, the CDR3 is TGTGCCAGCAGCACTCGCTCTGGAAACACCATATATTTT. The genes are TRBV9 and TRBJ1-3; D call uncertain. Trimming removed 4 bases from V and 0 bases from J, with 5 bases in between. The CDR3 is 13 residues long. Germline V gene sequence: CDR1 SGDLS, CDR2 YYNGEE.

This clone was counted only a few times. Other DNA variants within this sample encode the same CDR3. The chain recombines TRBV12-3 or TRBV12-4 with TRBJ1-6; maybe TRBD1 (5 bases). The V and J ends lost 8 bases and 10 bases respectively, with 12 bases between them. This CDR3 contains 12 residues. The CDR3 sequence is CASGLRVSPLHF. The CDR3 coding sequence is TGTGCCAGCGGGCTCAGGGTATCACCCCTCCACTTT.

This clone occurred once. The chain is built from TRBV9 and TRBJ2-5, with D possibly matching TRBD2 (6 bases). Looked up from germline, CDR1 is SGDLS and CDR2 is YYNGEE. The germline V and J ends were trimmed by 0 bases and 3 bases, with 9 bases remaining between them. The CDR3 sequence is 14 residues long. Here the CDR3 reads CASSVGSGEETQYF. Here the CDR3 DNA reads TGTGCCAGCAGCGTAGGTAGCGGAGAAGAGACCCAGTACTTC.

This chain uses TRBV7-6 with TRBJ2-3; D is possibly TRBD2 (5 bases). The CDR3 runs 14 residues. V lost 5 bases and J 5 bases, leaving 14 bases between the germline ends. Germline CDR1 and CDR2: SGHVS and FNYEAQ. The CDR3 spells CASSDGVGRDTQYF. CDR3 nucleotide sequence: TGTGCCAGCAGCGACGGGGTGGGGAGAGATACGCAGTATTTT.

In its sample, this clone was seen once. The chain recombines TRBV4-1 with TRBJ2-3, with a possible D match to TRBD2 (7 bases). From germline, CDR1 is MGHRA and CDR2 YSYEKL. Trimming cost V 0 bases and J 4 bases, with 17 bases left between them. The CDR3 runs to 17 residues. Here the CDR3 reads CASSQDSGGGGADTQYF. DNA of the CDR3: TGCGCCAGCAGCCAAGATTCGGGCGGAGGGGGGGCAGATACGCAGTATTTT.

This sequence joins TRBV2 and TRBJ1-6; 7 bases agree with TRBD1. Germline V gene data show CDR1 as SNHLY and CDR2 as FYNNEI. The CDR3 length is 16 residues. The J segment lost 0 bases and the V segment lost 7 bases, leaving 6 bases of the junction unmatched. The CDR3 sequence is CASTLGGRSYNSPLHF. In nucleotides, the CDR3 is TGTGCCAGCACGTTAGGGGGCCGCTCCTATAATTCACCCCTCCACTTT.

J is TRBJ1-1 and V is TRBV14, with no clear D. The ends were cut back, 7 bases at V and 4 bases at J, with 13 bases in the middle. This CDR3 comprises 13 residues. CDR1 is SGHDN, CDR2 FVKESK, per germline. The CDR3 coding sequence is TGTGCCAGCAAACGAGAACTTACCACTGAAGCTTTCTTT. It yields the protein CASKRELTTEAFF.

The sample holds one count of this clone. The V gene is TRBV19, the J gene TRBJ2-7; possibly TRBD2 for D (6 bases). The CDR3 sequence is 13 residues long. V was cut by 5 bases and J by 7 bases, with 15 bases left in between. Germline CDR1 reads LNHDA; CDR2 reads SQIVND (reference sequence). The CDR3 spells CASSSGYAGEQYF. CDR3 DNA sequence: TGTGCCAGTAGTTCGGGGTACGCGGGGGAGCAGTACTTC.

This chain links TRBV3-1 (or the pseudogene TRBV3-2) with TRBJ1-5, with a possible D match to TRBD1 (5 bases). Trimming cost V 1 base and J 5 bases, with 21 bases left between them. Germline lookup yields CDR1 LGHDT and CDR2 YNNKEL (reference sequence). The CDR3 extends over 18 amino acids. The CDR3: CASSQGVRRGGKDQPQHF. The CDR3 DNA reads TGTGCCAGCAGCCAAGGGGTTAGGAGGGGAGGCAAGGATCAGCCCCAGCATTTT.

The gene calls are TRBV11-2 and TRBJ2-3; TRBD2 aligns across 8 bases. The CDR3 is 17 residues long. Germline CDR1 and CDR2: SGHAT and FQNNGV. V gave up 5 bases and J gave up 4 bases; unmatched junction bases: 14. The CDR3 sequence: CASSPPGGGSRADTQYF. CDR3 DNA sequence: TGTGCCAGCAGCCCGCCCGGGGGGGGGAGTAGGGCAGATACGCAGTATTTT. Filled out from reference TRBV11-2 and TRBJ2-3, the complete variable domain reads EAGVAQSPRYKIIEKRQSVAFWCNPISGHATLYWYQQILGQGPKLLIQFQNNGVVDDSQLPKDRFSAERLKGVDSTLKIQPAKLEDSAVYLCASSPPGGGSRADTQYFGPGTRLTVL.